Listed below are T cell receptor beta chains from one sample, sequenced in a study of early T cells in non-severe SARS-CoV-2 infection. TCRdb independently ran MiXCR on the 5' RACE reads; one entry per CDR3 protein. Counted here are tens of thousands of distinct CDR3 sequences, roughly 3.5% occurring once; the ten biggest clones make up roughly 6%. Material for sequencing was whole blood. The source of these receptors is an adult who was a healthcare worker with PCR-confirmed SARS-CoV-2 infection or an uninfected control (not recorded which). The CDR3 runs from the conserved cysteine through the conserved F or W. The D gene is left open where the match is weak. Some rows have no size entry. The others give once, few or many, or a class for an expanded clone.

J: TRBJ2-1
size: -
D: TRBD1
V: TRBV19
DNA: TGTGCCAGTCGGAGTCCGGACAGGGGAGGTGAGCAGTTCTTC
CDR3: CASRSPDRGGEQFF

J: TRBJ1-4
size: medium-sized
D: TRBD1
V: TRBV6-5
DNA: TGTGCCAGCAGTTACTCGTGGCCAGGGGGCACTAATGAAAAACTGTTTTTT
CDR3: CASSYSWPGGTNEKLFF

J: TRBJ2-3
size: many
D: TRBD2
V: TRBV7-3
DNA: TGTGCCAGCAGCTTACTAGCGGGAGGGCCAGATACGCAGTATTTT
CDR3: CASSLLAGGPDTQYF

J: TRBJ1-1
size: few
D: -
V: TRBV14
DNA: TGTGCCAGCAGCCCGCTGACAGTTATGAACACTGAAGCTTTCTTT
CDR3: CASSPLTVMNTEAFF

J: TRBJ2-2
size: -
D: -
V: TRBV4-2
DNA: TGTGCCAGCAGCCCAGGGAACGGGGCCGGTCCCGGGGAGCTGTTTTTT
CDR3: CASSPGNGAGPGELFF

J: TRBJ2-2
size: many
D: TRBD1
V: TRBV5-4
DNA: TGTGCCAGCAGCCCGGGGGACAGGAAGAACACCGGGGAGCTGTTTTTT
CDR3: CASSPGDRKNTGELFF

J: TRBJ2-7
size: many
D: TRBD2
V: TRBV11-3
DNA: TGTGCCAGCAGCTTAGAAGGGACTAGCGGATCATACGAGCAGTACTTC
CDR3: CASSLEGTSGSYEQYF

J: TRBJ2-2
size: medium-sized
D: -
V: TRBV7-9
DNA: TGTGCCAGCAGCTTAGAGACCGGGGAGCTGTTTTTT
CDR3: CASSLETGELFF

J: TRBJ2-3
size: -
D: -
V: TRBV27
DNA: TGTGCCAGCCGCAGTGCAGATACGCAGTATTTT
CDR3: CASRSADTQYF

J: TRBJ1-1
size: medium-sized
D: TRBD1
V: TRBV20-1
DNA: TGCAGTGCTAGCGGGGGACAGCCGAACACTGAAGCTTTCTTT
CDR3: CSASGGQPNTEAFF

J: TRBJ1-4
size: many
D: -
V: TRBV18
DNA: TGTGCCAGCTCAACGGGGATTAATGAAAAACTGTTTTTT
CDR3: CASSTGINEKLFF

J: TRBJ2-1
size: many
D: TRBD1
V: TRBV5-1
DNA: TGCGCCAGCAGGCGGGACAGGGACTACAATGAGCAGTTCTTC
CDR3: CASRRDRDYNEQFF

J: TRBJ2-1
size: -
D: TRBD1
V: TRBV28
DNA: TGTGCCAGCAGTCCCCGACCGGGACAGGGGGCGGAGTTCTTC
CDR3: CASSPRPGQGAEFF

J: TRBJ2-7
size: many
D: TRBD2
V: TRBV7-6
DNA: TGTGCCAGCAGCTTAGCGGTCCCTAGCGGGGTCTCCTACGAGCAGTACTTC
CDR3: CASSLAVPSGVSYEQYF

J: TRBJ2-3
size: few
D: TRBD2
V: TRBV7-2
DNA: TGTGCCAGCAGCGCCAGCGGACTAGCGGGAGGGCCGGGTACGCAGTATTTT
CDR3: CASSASGLAGGPGTQYF

J: TRBJ1-1
size: medium-sized
D: TRBD1
V: TRBV20-1
DNA: TGCAGTGCCCAGGGGGGGGCGGACACTGAAGCTTTCTTT
CDR3: CSAQGGADTEAFF

J: TRBJ2-3
size: few
D: -
V: TRBV7-2
DNA: TGTGCCAGCAGCTTAGACGGCACAGATACGCAGTATTTT
CDR3: CASSLDGTDTQYF

J: TRBJ2-7
size: many
D: -
V: TRBV6-1
DNA: TGTGCCAGCAGTGAATTGGCAGGTGGATCCTACGAGCAGTACTTC
CDR3: CASSELAGGSYEQYF

J: TRBJ1-2
size: many
D: -
V: TRBV7-2
DNA: TGTGCCAGCAGCTTAGGCAGGGGTTACACCTTC
CDR3: CASSLGRGYTF

J: TRBJ2-1
size: few
D: TRBD1
V: TRBV7-6
DNA: TGTGCCAGCAGCTTAAGTGTCGGACAGGGATCCTACAATGAGCAGTTCTTC
CDR3: CASSLSVGQGSYNEQFF

J: TRBJ2-3
size: many
D: -
V: TRBV7-9
DNA: TGTGCCAGCAGCTTAGGTACGCAGTATTTT
CDR3: CASSLGTQYF

J: TRBJ2-7
size: medium-sized
D: -
V: TRBV20-1
DNA: TGCAGTGCTAGTTCGCTAGTCGACGAGCAGTACTTC
CDR3: CSASSLVDEQYF

J: TRBJ2-6
size: many
D: TRBD1
V: TRBV28
DNA: TGTGCCAGCAGTCCCCAGGGGGTCTCTGGGGCCAACGTCCTGACTTTC
CDR3: CASSPQGVSGANVLTF

J: TRBJ2-7
size: many
D: -
V: TRBV12-3/TRBV12-4
DNA: TGTGCCAGCAGTTTAGACGTGGGGTTATACGAGCAGTACTTC
CDR3: CASSLDVGLYEQYF

J: TRBJ2-7
size: few
D: -
V: TRBV6-6
DNA: TGTGCCAGCAGTTACCATAGATACGAGCAGTACTTC
CDR3: CASSYHRYEQYF

J: TRBJ1-1
size: many
D: -
V: TRBV29-1
DNA: TGCAGCGTCAGAAAGATGACTGAAGCTTTCTTT
CDR3: CSVRKMTEAFF

J: TRBJ1-5
size: -
D: TRBD1
V: TRBV20-1
DNA: TGCAGTGCTAGCAGGGGGAATCAGCCCCAGCATTTT
CDR3: CSASRGNQPQHF

J: TRBJ1-6
size: many
D: TRBD1
V: TRBV12-3/TRBV12-4
DNA: TGTGCCAGCAGTCCTCAAGACAGGGGATTAAATTCACCCCTCCACTTT
CDR3: CASSPQDRGLNSPLHF

J: TRBJ2-1
size: many
D: -
V: TRBV7-8
DNA: TGTGCCAGCAGCCCCGGGGGCCAGGGTGAGCAGTTCTTC
CDR3: CASSPGGQGEQFF

J: TRBJ1-5
size: many
D: -
V: TRBV4-3
DNA: TGCGCCAGCAGCCAAGATCACGGGGGAATACGGCCCCAGCATTTT
CDR3: CASSQDHGGIRPQHF

J: TRBJ2-1
size: medium-sized
D: TRBD1
V: TRBV11-2
DNA: TGTGCCAGCAGCTTATCCGGGACAGGGCTCTATGAGCAGTTCTTC
CDR3: CASSLSGTGLYEQFF

J: TRBJ1-6
size: many
D: -
V: TRBV4-3
DNA: TGCGCCAGCAGCCAAGATAGCGGGCGGACTCGTTCACCCCTCCACTTT
CDR3: CASSQDSGRTRSPLHF

J: TRBJ2-1
size: many
D: TRBD1
V: TRBV29-1
DNA: TGCAGCGTAGGGACAGGGGGGACCTCCTACAATGAGCAGTTCTTC
CDR3: CSVGTGGTSYNEQFF

J: TRBJ2-7
size: many
D: -
V: TRBV7-3
DNA: TGTGCCAGCAGCTCCTCCTTTGGACCGATAGACGAGCAGTACTTC
CDR3: CASSSSFGPIDEQYF

J: TRBJ2-7
size: medium-sized
D: TRBD1
V: TRBV4-1
DNA: TGCGCCAGCAGCCAAGATCGGCCGGGACAGGGAATGTACGAGCAGTACTTC
CDR3: CASSQDRPGQGMYEQYF

J: TRBJ2-5
size: many
D: TRBD2
V: TRBV4-2
DNA: TGTGCCAGCAGCCAAGTACTAGCGGGAGGGTCAGAAGAGACCCAGTACTTC
CDR3: CASSQVLAGGSEETQYF

J: TRBJ2-7
size: many
D: TRBD1
V: TRBV7-9
DNA: TGTGCCAGCAGCAAGACAGGGGCCGGATCCTACGAGCAGTACTTC
CDR3: CASSKTGAGSYEQYF

J: TRBJ2-3
size: -
D: -
V: TRBV5-6
DNA: TGTGCCAGCAGCTTCGGACACTCTATCACAGATACGCAGTATTTT
CDR3: CASSFGHSITDTQYF

J: TRBJ1-3
size: medium-sized
D: TRBD1
V: TRBV7-3
DNA: TGTGCCAGCAGCACCACAGGGGAGTCTGGAAACACCATATATTTT
CDR3: CASSTTGESGNTIYF

J: TRBJ1-1
size: many
D: -
V: TRBV7-8
DNA: TGTGCCAGCAGCTTAGTGACTGTCGGAAACACTGAAGCTTTCTTT
CDR3: CASSLVTVGNTEAFF

J: TRBJ2-7
size: many
D: -
V: TRBV19
DNA: TGTGCCAGTAGTATAGCGGGTGCCTACGAGCAGTACTTC
CDR3: CASSIAGAYEQYF

J: TRBJ2-3
size: medium-sized
D: -
V: TRBV9
DNA: TGTGCCAGCAGCGTAGAGGCGGGATTCACAGATACGCAGTATTTT
CDR3: CASSVEAGFTDTQYF

J: TRBJ2-7
size: many
D: -
V: TRBV5-4
DNA: TGTGCCAGCAGCTTTCCGGGACTCAACCCCCACGAGCAGTACTTC
CDR3: CASSFPGLNPHEQYF

J: TRBJ1-4
size: many
D: -
V: TRBV12-2
DNA: TGTGCAAGTCGCCTTACCGAAGGGTTTCCAAATGAAAAACTGTTTTTT
CDR3: CASRLTEGFPNEKLFF

J: TRBJ2-1
size: -
D: -
V: TRBV3-1
DNA: TGTGCCAGCAGCCAAACAAGAGTAGGGGCAGGATACAATGAGCAGTTCTTC
CDR3: CASSQTRVGAGYNEQFF

J: TRBJ2-2
size: many
D: -
V: TRBV20-1
DNA: TGCAGTGCTAGAGAGGAGCGGGTGGGACAAACAGGGGAGCTGTTTTTT
CDR3: CSAREERVGQTGELFF

J: TRBJ2-2
size: many
D: -
V: TRBV12-5
DNA: TGTGCTAGTGGTAGGGGTGACGGGGAGCTGTTTTTT
CDR3: CASGRGDGELFF

J: TRBJ2-7
size: few
D: -
V: TRBV4-3
DNA: TGCGCCAGCAGCCAAGAAACAGCAACGGCCTACGAGCAGTACTTC
CDR3: CASSQETATAYEQYF

J: TRBJ1-2
size: many
D: -
V: TRBV4-2
DNA: TGTGCCAGCAGCCAAGAGGCTACAGGGCCCAACTATGGCTACACCTTC
CDR3: CASSQEATGPNYGYTF

J: TRBJ2-7
size: medium-sized
D: TRBD1
V: TRBV11-1
DNA: TGTGCCAGCAGCTTTAACAGGGGATACGAGCAGTACTTC
CDR3: CASSFNRGYEQYF

J: TRBJ2-1
size: medium-sized
D: -
V: TRBV20-1
DNA: TGCAGTGCTAGAGATACCCGGGACCGCTCCTACAATGAGCAGTCCTTC
CDR3: CSARDTRDRSYNEQSF

J: TRBJ2-7
size: many
D: TRBD1
V: TRBV29-1
DNA: TGCAGCGTTGAAGTTAAGGCAGGGGGTTACGAGCAGTACTTC
CDR3: CSVEVKAGGYEQYF